This T cell receptor (beta chain) derives from a study of blood T cell repertoires in COVID-19. Study-wide background: Sites across the United States, Italy and Spain contributed samples from acute and convalescent COVID-19. Sources were T cells, B-cell-depleted T cells, or PBMCs; the material itself was cDNA or gDNA.

The germline gives CDR1 MGHDK, CDR2 SYGVNS. Trimming at V came to 2 bases and at J to 2 bases, leaving 5 bases not matched to a gene. The CDR3 runs 15 residues. Per the study methods: For nucleated cells, counts were estimated from reference gene primer amplification. Data came from immunoSEQ multiplex PCR; TCRdb stores just in-frame clones and leaves some out. That table supplies the V and J calls and clone size; D and trimming were determined from the DNA. The table includes some 100,000 clones, roughly 91% detected once. The chain links TRBV25-1 to TRBJ2-5, with 7 bases aligning to TRBD1. This sequence originates from an elderly woman with active COVID-19. Input material: peripheral blood. This CDR3 is CASSEPGQRQETQYF. The CDR3 DNA is TGTGCCAGCAGTGAACCGGGACAGAGACAAGAGACCCAGTACTTC.